These T cell receptor beta chains were read from a single sample in a study of control samples from healthy donors and cancer patients. Produced via immunoSEQ multiplex PCR; TCRdb's table is partial and in-frame only. The repertoire holds about 54,000 clones, with roughly 96% as singletons. Sequencing was done on a sample of blood. The origin of the receptors is a woman in her twenties or thirties in good health. Each CDR3 is given with its conserved first and last residue. The D gene is left open where the match is weak. Size tells how often a clone was seen (once, few, many) or the class of an expanded clone, and some rows leave it out.

CDR3 DNA | CDR3 protein | D gene | V gene | clone size | J gene
TGTGCCAGCAGCTTGGCCTCTGGGGGTAGAGCGGAGCAGTTCTTC | CASSLASGGRAEQFF | NA | TRBV11-2 | NA | TRBJ2-1
TGTGCCAGCTCTAGGGGGGGGCGGAGCACTGAAGCTTTCTTT | CASSRGGRSTEAFF | NA | TRBV28 | NA | TRBJ1-1
TGTGCCAGCAGTTTATCCAGGGCCAGCAATCAGCCCCAGCATTTT | CASSLSRASNQPQHF | NA | TRBV27 | once | TRBJ1-5
TGTGCCAGTAGTATGTGGAATTCACCCCTCCACTTT | CASSMWNSPLHF | NA | TRBV19 | NA | TRBJ1-6
TGTGCCAGCAGCACTAGCGGGAGATCAGATACGCAGTATTTT | CASSTSGRSDTQYF | TRBD2 | TRBV6-5 | NA | TRBJ2-3
TGTGCCACCAGTGACCGAGGGGGACCACAAAATAAAAAAGAGACCCAGTACTTC | CATSDRGGPQNKKETQYF | NA | TRBV24-1 | once | TRBJ2-5
TGTGCCAGCAGTCTCCTAGCGGTTCAACCCTACGAGCAGTACTTC | CASSLLAVQPYEQYF | TRBD2 | TRBV6-2/TRBV6-3 | NA | TRBJ2-7
TGTGCCAGCAGTTCCCCGGGCCAAGAGACCCAGTACTTC | CASSSPGQETQYF | NA | TRBV27 | NA | TRBJ2-5
TGTGCCACCAGCCGGGACAGCAAAAACATTCAGTACTTC | CATSRDSKNIQYF | TRBD1 | TRBV15 | NA | TRBJ2-4
TGCGCCAGCAGCTTTTACGGGACTAGCGGGTCTAGCACAGATACGCAGTATTTT | CASSFYGTSGSSTDTQYF | TRBD2 | TRBV5-1 | NA | TRBJ2-3
TGTGCCACCAGCAGAGAACGGGAGAACAATGAGCAGTTCTTC | CATSRERENNEQFF | NA | TRBV15 | NA | TRBJ2-1
TGTGCCAGCAGCACAACTAGCGGGAGGGCCAAGGGGGTTACCGGGGAGCTGTTTTTT | CASSTTSGRAKGVTGELFF | TRBD2 | TRBV9 | once | TRBJ2-2
TGTGCCAGCAGCTTACGGCTAGCGGGTATCACAGATACGCAGTATTTT | CASSLRLAGITDTQYF | TRBD2 | TRBV7-2 | NA | TRBJ2-3
TGTGCCAGCAGTACCCGGACAGGGGGCGCGGGGGCTTTCTTT | CASSTRTGGAGAFF | TRBD1 | TRBV2 | NA | TRBJ1-1
TGTGCCAGCAGCCAAAGATTGACAGGGGTTAATTCACCCCTCCACTTT | CASSQRLTGVNSPLHF | TRBD1 | TRBV3-1/TRBV3-2 | NA | TRBJ1-6
TGTGCCGCCGACGCCCGGCGGGTAGGTCAGCCCCAGCATTTT | CAADARRVGQPQHF | NA | TRBV30 | NA | TRBJ1-5
TGTGCCAGCAGTTACACCCTCAGCTCCTACAATGAGCAGTTCTTC | CASSYTLSSYNEQFF | NA | TRBV25-1 | few | TRBJ2-1
TGTGCCAGCAGTTACGAGCAGGGTAGCAATCAGCCCCAGCATTTT | CASSYEQGSNQPQHF | NA | TRBV6-2/TRBV6-3 | NA | TRBJ1-5
TGTGCCAGCAGTTCCTCCCGGGAAGGAGGTGGCTACACCTTC | CASSSSREGGGYTF | NA | TRBV28 | NA | TRBJ1-2
TGTGCCATCAAGTCCAGCGGGAGACTCGATACGCAGTATTTT | CAIKSSGRLDTQYF | TRBD2 | TRBV10-3 | NA | TRBJ2-3
TGCGCCAGCAGTGAAAGGACAGGGGGCTTAGAGACCCAGTACTTC | CASSERTGGLETQYF | TRBD1 | TRBV10-1 | NA | TRBJ2-5
TGTGCCAGCAGTATGGGGTGGGACACATCTGGGGTATACGAGCAGTACTTC | CASSMGWDTSGVYEQYF | NA | TRBV28 | once | TRBJ2-7
NA | CASSRFGQGSGELFF | NA | TRBV21-1 | NA | TRBJ2-2
TGCAGTGCTAGAGGTCCGAACGAGCAGTTCTTC | CSARGPNEQFF | NA | TRBV20-1 | NA | TRBJ2-1
TGCGCCAGCAGCCAAGTACAGGGGGTCGGGGGTGAAAAACTGTTTTTT | CASSQVQGVGGEKLFF | TRBD1 | TRBV4-1 | NA | TRBJ1-4
TGTGCCAGCAGCTTAGGGGGCGGGAGGACAGATACGCAGTATTTT | CASSLGGGRTDTQYF | TRBD2 | TRBV7-2 | NA | TRBJ2-3
TGTGCCAGCAGTTACTCGACTGGGGTCGGGGATACGCAGTATTTT | CASSYSTGVGDTQYF | NA | TRBV6-6 | NA | TRBJ2-3
TGTGCCAGTAGTTTAAACCAGGGTTCTGGGGCCAACGTCCTGACTTTC | CASSLNQGSGANVLTF | NA | TRBV19 | NA | TRBJ2-6
TGCGCCAGCACCCCGGGGGGGGTGGGCACTGAAGCTTTCTTT | CASTPGGVGTEAFF | NA | TRBV5-1 | NA | TRBJ1-1
TGTGCCAGCTCACAACGACAGGAGCACTATAATTCACCCCTCCACTTT | CASSQRQEHYNSPLHF | NA | TRBV18 | NA | TRBJ1-6
TGTGCCAGCAGCCAATTCTTGGTTAATGAAAAACTGTTTTTT | CASSQFLVNEKLFF | NA | TRBV3-1/TRBV3-2 | NA | TRBJ1-4
TGTGCCAGCAGCTTTCAGGGACTAGCGGGGGAGCAGTACTTC | CASSFQGLAGEQYF | TRBD2 | TRBV5-4 | once | TRBJ2-7
TGTGCCAGCAGCCAAGGGACGCCGGGCGGGGAGCTGTTTTTT | CASSQGTPGGELFF | NA | TRBV3-1/TRBV3-2 | once | TRBJ2-2
TGTGCCAGCAGTGACTGGACAGGGAATCAGCCCCAGCATTTT | CASSDWTGNQPQHF | TRBD1 | TRBV6-4 | NA | TRBJ1-5
TGTGCCAGTAGTATAGTTTTGAGTGCCCGGGAGCTGTTTTTT | CASSIVLSARELFF | NA | TRBV19 | NA | TRBJ2-2
TGTGCCAGCAGTTTAGCGAGGGGCTCGGTCGAGCAGTACTTC | CASSLARGSVEQYF | NA | TRBV27 | NA | TRBJ2-7
TGTGCCAGCAGCGTGGTGCGGGGGGCCTACGAGCAGTACTTC | CASSVVRGAYEQYF | TRBD2 | TRBV7-2 | NA | TRBJ2-7
TGTGCCAGCAGCGTAGGTCTAGCAGGACGGGGCACAGATACGCAGTATTTT | CASSVGLAGRGTDTQYF | NA | TRBV9 | NA | TRBJ2-3
TGTGCCAGCAGCCAAGAAGACGCCAGTTTTGGCCCTCTCCACTTT | CASSQEDASFGPLHF | NA | TRBV3-1/TRBV3-2 | NA | TRBJ1-6
TGCGCCAGCAGGTGGGGGCCAGACCCTTACGAGCAGTACTTC | CASRWGPDPYEQYF | NA | TRBV5-1 | NA | TRBJ2-7
TGTGCCAGTAGTATAGTCCCCACAGGGAACCTCGGCGGGGAGCTGTTTTTT | CASSIVPTGNLGGELFF | NA | TRBV19 | NA | TRBJ2-2
TGTGCCAGTAGTGGACAGGCCTACTATGGCTACACCTTC | CASSGQAYYGYTF | TRBD1 | TRBV19 | NA | TRBJ1-2
TGTGCCTGGAGTCCGCAGGGTTCCTATCGGGCTTTCTTT | CAWSPQGSYRAFF | NA | TRBV30 | NA | TRBJ1-1
TGTGCCAGTAGTTCGGGTTTGGGCTACGAGCAGTACTTC | CASSSGLGYEQYF | NA | TRBV19 | NA | TRBJ2-7
TGCGCCAGCAGCCGGGACAGCTACGAGCAGTACTTC | CASSRDSYEQYF | TRBD1 | TRBV5-1 | NA | TRBJ2-7
TGTGCCAGCAGCTGGATCCTGGGCACTGAAGCTTTCTTT | CASSWILGTEAFF | NA | TRBV5-5 | NA | TRBJ1-1
TGTGCCTGGAGTGTGTCGAACTATGGCTACACCTTC | CAWSVSNYGYTF | NA | TRBV30 | once | TRBJ1-2